The present T cell receptor beta chain was sequenced within a study of blood T cell repertoires in COVID-19. On the study more broadly: T cells, B-cell-depleted T cells, or PBMCs supplied cDNA or gDNA.

As processed by the authors: Reference gene primer amplification yielded estimated nucleated cell counts. Clones were read by immunoSEQ multiplex PCR, and TCRdb kept only the in-frame ones, dropping some. Clone size and the V and J calls come from that table; the DNA yielded D and trimming. This table holds 75,000 or so clones, roughly 80% found once. Losses at the gene ends were 6 bases for V and 6 bases for J; bases not matched to a gene: 3. This CDR3 has 12 residues. This chain uses TRBV12-3 or TRBV12-4 with TRBJ2-3; TRBD2 aligns across 7 bases. The sample was peripheral blood. The sequence was obtained from a man in his 60s with active or convalescent COVID-19. CDR3 in amino acids: CASRRGVDTQYF. The CDR3 DNA follows: TGTGCCAGCAGACGGGGGGTCGATACGCAGTATTTT.